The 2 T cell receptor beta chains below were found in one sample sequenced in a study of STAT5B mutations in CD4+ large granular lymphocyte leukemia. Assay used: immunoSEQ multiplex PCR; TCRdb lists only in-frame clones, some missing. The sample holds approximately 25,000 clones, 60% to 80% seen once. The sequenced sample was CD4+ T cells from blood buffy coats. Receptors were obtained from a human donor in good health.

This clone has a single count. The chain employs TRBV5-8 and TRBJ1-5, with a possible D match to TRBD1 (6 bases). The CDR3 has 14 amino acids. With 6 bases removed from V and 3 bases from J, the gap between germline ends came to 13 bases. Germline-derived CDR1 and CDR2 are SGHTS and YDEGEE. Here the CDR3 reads CASTQGQHNQPQHF. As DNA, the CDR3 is TGTGCCAGCACCCAGGGACAACACAATCAGCCCCAGCATTTT.

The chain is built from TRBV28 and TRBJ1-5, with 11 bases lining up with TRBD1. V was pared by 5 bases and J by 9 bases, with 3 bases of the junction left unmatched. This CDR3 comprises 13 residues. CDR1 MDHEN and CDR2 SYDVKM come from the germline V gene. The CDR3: CASSPGQGGPQHF. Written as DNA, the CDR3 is TGTGCCAGCAGTCCGGGACAGGGGGGGCCCCAGCATTTT. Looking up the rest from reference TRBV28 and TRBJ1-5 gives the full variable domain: DVKVTQSSRYLVKRTGEKVFLECVQDMDHENMFWYRQDPGLGLRLIYFSYDVKMKEKGDIPEGYSVSREKKERFSLILESASTNQTSMYLCASSPGQGGPQHFGDGTRLSIL.